This T cell receptor beta chain was recovered during a study of vaccination and CD4 T cells after COVID-19. Study background: Post-COVID sampling occurred a median around 97 days after diagnosis (range 35 to 161). Investigators stimulated cells with overlapping spike peptides drawn from SARS-CoV-2, HCoV-NL63, HCoV-OC43 and HCoV-229E. Each control was exposed to a CEFX pool, an HIV-1 Nef pool, or no peptide at all.

The Oncomine TCR Beta short-read assay sequenced DNA from cultured CD4+ T cells. Each CDR3 protein is one row after TCRdb ran MiXCR on the PCR reads. The table records about 15,000 distinct CDR3 sequences, over 40% of them present only once. Specified treatment: roughly 10-day PBMC culture with coronavirus spike peptide pools or control peptides (ViraFEST assay). Antigen-specific T cell expansion with peptide pools preceded TCR sequencing in the ViraFEST approach. The CDR3 contains 13 residues. Germline CDR1 and CDR2: LNHDA and SQIVND (reference sequence). V shed 3 bases and J shed 2 bases, with 5 bases lying between them. About this clonotype itself: The antigen remains unidentified.

This receptor was taken from a human donor who received a COVID-19 vaccine. The source material was CD4+ T cells from blood, cultured in vitro, sampled before SARS-CoV-2 vaccination. This chain uses TRBV19 with TRBJ2-1; D gene uncertain. CDR3 sequence reads: CASSIRAYNEQFF. The CDR3 DNA reads TGTGCCAGTAGTATTCGAGCCTACAATGAGCAGTTCTTC.